Listed below are T cell receptor beta chains from one sample, sequenced in a study of cytomegalovirus exposure and HLA in healthy donors. Clones were sequenced by immunoSEQ multiplex PCR, and TCRdb holds only the in-frame ones, with some missing. The repertoire holds some 50,000 clones, with 72% as singletons. The sequenced sample consisted of PBMCs. The receptors come from a man between 25 and 39 years old in good health and CMV-seronegative. Each CDR3 is given with its conserved first and last residue. A D gene is named only where the DNA matches it firmly. Not all rows give a size; the values are once, few, many and, for expanded clones, a class.

size	D	V	J	CDR3	DNA
once	TRBD1	TRBV5-1	TRBJ2-7	CASSPLKAGQGSYEQYF	TGCGCCAGCAGCCCCTTGAAGGCGGGACAGGGGTCCTACGAGCAGTACTTC
.	.	TRBV7-6	TRBJ2-7	CASSLVLAGYEQYF	TGTGCCAGCAGCTTAGTTCTTGCCGGCTACGAGCAGTACTTC
.	TRBD1	TRBV7-6	TRBJ1-2	CASSPGTDANYGYTF	TGTGCCAGCAGCCCAGGGACAGATGCTAACTATGGCTACACCTTC
.	.	TRBV5-1	TRBJ2-7	CASSWSLQSSYEQYF	TGCGCCAGCAGCTGGAGCCTGCAAAGCTCCTACGAGCAGTACTTC
few	.	TRBV5-4	TRBJ1-1	CASSLDRGEAFF	TGTGCCAGCAGCTTGGATAGGGGTGAAGCTTTCTTT
once	TRBD1	TRBV6-5	TRBJ1-2	CASSRTGGNYGYTF	TGTGCCAGCAGCCGGACAGGGGGAAACTATGGCTACACCTTC
.	.	TRBV5-1	TRBJ2-7	CASSLETERGEQYF	TGCGCCAGCAGCTTGGAGACGGAACGGGGCGAGCAGTACTTC
.	TRBD1	TRBV7-9	TRBJ1-3	CASRETGEGNTIYF	TGTGCCAGCAGGGAAACAGGGGAAGGAAACACCATATATTTT
once	TRBD1	TRBV2	TRBJ1-1	CASSDQTGGWTEAFF	TGTGCCAGCAGTGACCAGACAGGGGGTTGGACTGAAGCTTTCTTT
once	.	TRBV7-8	TRBJ2-7	CASSLSVRVYEQYF	TGTGCCAGCAGCTTAAGTGTCAGGGTCTACGAGCAGTACTTC
.	.	TRBV29-1	TRBJ1-1	CSVGLDAVVAFF	TGCAGCGTTGGTCTGGATGCGGTAGTAGCTTTCTTT
.	TRBD1	TRBV7-6	TRBJ1-1	CASSSGDRRNTEAFF	TGTGCCAGCAGCTCTGGGGACAGGAGGAACACTGAAGCTTTCTTT
.	.	TRBV6-1	TRBJ2-3	CASRTGHSTDTQYF	TGTGCCAGCAGGACGGGACATAGCACAGATACGCAGTATTTT
.	.	TRBV29-1	TRBJ1-5	CSVQGSGQPQHF	TGCAGCGTTCAGGGGTCGGGTCAGCCCCAGCATTTT
.	.	TRBV29-1	TRBJ2-5	CSVAASSLQETQYF	TGCAGCGTTGCAGCGAGTTCCCTCCAAGAGACCCAGTACTTC
medium-sized	TRBD1	TRBV19	TRBJ1-4	CASSSAGGNEKLFF	TGTGCCAGTAGTAGTGCAGGGGGCAATGAAAAACTGTTTTTT
.	TRBD2	TRBV6-5	TRBJ2-1	CASSSGGPRDEQFF	TGTGCCAGCAGTTCGGGGGGGCCTAGGGATGAGCAGTTCTTC
.	TRBD1	TRBV14	TRBJ1-2	CAGSKSGTGARGYTF	TGTGCCGGCAGCAAATCCGGGACAGGGGCTCGAGGCTACACCTTC
.	TRBD1	TRBV29-1	TRBJ2-7	CSVRQGAVYEQYF	TGCAGCGTCCGACAGGGGGCAGTCTACGAGCAGTACTTC
.	.	TRBV30	TRBJ1-2	CAWSATVGGYTF	TGTGCCTGGAGTGCGACAGTCGGAGGCTACACCTTC
.	.	TRBV10-1	TRBJ2-7	CASSVDRDAYEQYF	TGCGCCAGCAGTGTGGACAGAGATGCCTACGAGCAGTACTTC
few	.	TRBV4-1	TRBJ1-2	CASSQAQKRGYTF	TGCGCCAGCAGCCAAGCTCAAAAGCGTGGCTACACCTTC
.	.	TRBV5-6	TRBJ2-1	CASSLVQVSYNEQFF	TGTGCCAGCAGCTTGGTACAGGTGAGCTACAATGAGCAGTTCTTC
.	.	TRBV6-1	TRBJ2-3	CASSETRGDTQYF	TGTGCCAGCAGTGAGACTAGGGGAGATACGCAGTATTTT
.	.	TRBV4-2	TRBJ1-1	CASSQAREYTEAFF	TGTGCCAGCAGCCAAGCTCGCGAATACACTGAAGCTTTCTTT
.	.	TRBV29-1	TRBJ2-7	CSVFGGRRYEQYF	TGCAGCGTTTTCGGCGGGCGGAGATACGAGCAGTACTTC
few	.	TRBV2	TRBJ2-1	CASSGVRGNNEQFF	TGTGCCAGCAGTGGGGTGAGGGGGAACAATGAGCAGTTCTTC
.	TRBD2	TRBV14	TRBJ2-3	CASSQLAGAITDTQYF	TGTGCCAGCAGCCAACTAGCGGGAGCTATTACAGATACGCAGTATTTT
.	TRBD1	TRBV19	TRBJ2-5	CASGRQGAGETQYF	TGTGCCAGCGGCAGACAGGGGGCGGGGGAGACCCAGTACTTC
.	.	TRBV18	TRBJ2-5	CASSPHNGGEETQYF	TGTGCCAGCTCACCCCATAATGGAGGGGAAGAGACCCAGTACTTC
once	.	TRBV30	TRBJ1-1	CAWGAGLNTEAFF	TGTGCCTGGGGGGCGGGGTTGAACACTGAAGCTTTCTTT
.	TRBD1	TRBV9	TRBJ2-3	CASSNLGQGGDTQYF	TGTGCCAGCAGCAACCTAGGACAGGGGGGGGATACGCAGTATTTT
.	.	TRBV5-1	TRBJ1-3	CASSLETRETSGNTIYF	TGCGCCAGCAGCTTGGAGACCAGGGAAACCTCTGGAAACACCATATATTTT
few	.	TRBV5-1	TRBJ2-4	CASSLAPRDIQYF	TGCGCCAGCAGCTTGGCCCCCAGGGACATTCAGTACTTC
.	TRBD1	TRBV27	TRBJ1-1	CASSLNDRENTEAFF	TGTGCCAGCAGTTTAAATGACAGGGAGAACACTGAAGCTTTCTTT
.	TRBD2	TRBV7-9	TRBJ2-5	CASSSAGEGTWETQYF	TGTGCCAGCAGCTCCGCCGGGGAGGGGACCTGGGAGACCCAGTACTTC
.	.	TRBV5-1	TRBJ2-2	CASSSGNTGELFF	TGCGCCAGCAGCTCAGGAAACACCGGGGAGCTGTTTTTT
.	TRBD1	TRBV6-5	TRBJ1-2	CASSPGQGNGYTF	TGTGCCAGCAGCCCCGGACAGGGGAATGGCTACACCTTC
.	TRBD1	TRBV6-1	TRBJ2-7	CASSATSDRPLGEQYF	TGTGCCAGCAGTGCGACCTCGGACAGGCCACTGGGGGAGCAGTACTTC
.	.	TRBV21-1	TRBJ2-2	CARRDRDQHGELFF	TGTGCCAGAAGGGACAGGGATCAGCACGGGGAGCTGTTTTTT
.	.	TRBV2	TRBJ2-3	CASSPGGRTDTQYF	TGTGCCAGCAGTCCCGGGGGGCGCACAGATACGCAGTATTTT
few	.	TRBV28	TRBJ2-7	CASKGSYEQYF	TGTGCCAGCAAGGGGTCCTACGAGCAGTACTTC
.	TRBD2	TRBV7-6	TRBJ2-7	CASSLASGSPLTYEQYF	TGTGCCAGCAGCTTGGCTAGCGGGAGTCCACTTACCTACGAGCAGTACTTC
.	TRBD2	TRBV30	TRBJ2-7	CAWSATSGTISYEQYF	TGTGCCTGGAGTGCGACTAGCGGGACAATCTCCTACGAGCAGTACTTC
.	TRBD2	TRBV6-1	TRBJ2-2	CASSVSGKAGELFF	TGTGCCAGCAGTGTTAGCGGGAAAGCCGGGGAGCTGTTTTTT